This entry is about one TCR beta chain. These data are taken from a study of blood T cell repertoires in COVID-19. Study in general: The United States, Italy and Spain were the sources of the acute and convalescent COVID-19 samples. Sources were T cells, B-cell-depleted T cells, or PBMCs; the material itself was cDNA or gDNA.

How the authors handled the data: Reference gene primer amplification gave nucleated cell count estimates. Assay used: immunoSEQ multiplex PCR; TCRdb lists only in-frame clones, some missing. V, J and clone size reflect that table, while D and trimming were determined from the DNA. This sample has 80,000 to 100,000 clones; roughly 85% occur once, and the top ten carry approximately 15%. The CDR3 runs 18 residues. From germline, CDR1 is MGHRA and CDR2 YSYEKL. Trimming at V came to 0 bases and at J to 1 base, leaving 9 bases not matched to a gene. The genes are TRBV4-1 and TRBJ2-5, with 9 bases matching TRBD2. The TCR was taken from a human donor in a cohort sampled during active COVID-19. Input material: peripheral blood. In DNA, the CDR3 is TGCGCCAGCAGCCAAGATAGGGGGCTAGCGGGGCCCCAAGAGACCCAGTACTTC. It translates to CASSQDRGLAGPQETQYF.